The clone carrying this T cell receptor (beta chain) was observed at least ten times. No antigen is known for it. The sample comes from a study of CD8+CD57+ T cells in acquired aplastic anemia. Study context: The average for DNA from sorted CD4+ and CD8+ cells was roughly 3 ug. Study-wide results and limits: Patients and healthy controls showed no significant CD8+ Simpson's diversity difference. A set of approximately 30 CD8+ CDR3 sequences was shared between patients and controls, and these sequences appeared highly expressed in patients.

Patients picked for sequencing had shown CD8+CD57+ cell expansion detected by flow cytometry. V lost 3 bases, J lost 7 bases, and 16 bases lay in between. The length of the CDR3 is 16 residues. TCR beta VDJ combinations and CDR3 sequences were profiled from genomic DNA. TCRdb itself ran the reads through MiXCR, one entry per CDR3 protein. The sample carries about 290,000 distinct CDR3 sequences, roughly 61% recorded once. The genes are TRBV12-3 or TRBV12-4 and TRBJ1-6; D call uncertain. Sequenced sample: sorted CD4+, CD8+, or CD8+CD57+ T cells (not recorded which) from PBMCs. This TCR was sampled from a human donor with aplastic anemia. In DNA form, the CDR3 reads TGTGCCAGCAGTTTGGACTTCTCCGGCGTAAATTCACCCCTCCACTTT. Amino acids: CASSLDFSGVNSPLHF.